The rows below give T cell receptor beta chains drawn from one sample of a study of T cells in Graves' hyperthyroidism and ophthalmopathy. In TCRdb, the multiplex PCR reads were re-called with MiXCR into one record per CDR3 protein. The sample has about 99,000 distinct CDR3 sequences, 40% to 50% seen once; the top ten hold roughly 25%. The sequenced sample was blood. Every receptor here comes from a man in his forties or fifties with Graves' hyperthyroidism. Each CDR3 is given with its conserved first and last residue. A D gene is named only where the DNA matches it firmly. Size tells how often a clone was seen (once, few, many) or the class of an expanded clone, and some rows leave it out.

CDR3 protein,CDR3 DNA,D gene,J gene,clone size,V gene
CASRDGGSPYGQYF,TGTGCCAGCCGGGATGGCGGGAGTCCCTACGGGCAGTACTTC,TRBD2,TRBJ2-7,.,TRBV2
CASSVRREETQYF,TGTGCCAGCAGTGTCAGAAGGGAAGAGACCCAGTACTTC,.,TRBJ2-5,many,TRBV6-1
CASSFPRDEQYF,TGTGCCAGCAGTTTCCCCCGGGACGAGCAGTACTTC,.,TRBJ2-7,.,TRBV12-3/TRBV12-4
CAWSGTKSYEQYF,TGTGCCTGGAGTGGGACAAAATCCTACGAGCAGTACTTC,.,TRBJ2-7,few,TRBV30
CASSPERGRKTQHF,TGTGCCAGCAGCCCAGAGAGGGGGCGGAAGACCCAGCATTTT,TRBD1,TRBJ1-5,once,TRBV6-1
CASSIGLASDTQYF,TGTGCCAGTAGTATAGGGCTAGCATCAGATACGCAGTATTTT,.,TRBJ2-3,many,TRBV19
CASSLPTSGGTGELFF,TGTGCCAGCAGCCTACCGACTAGCGGGGGCACCGGGGAGCTGTTTTTT,TRBD2,TRBJ2-2,.,TRBV7-2
CASRDGLAGLTGELFF,TGTGCCAGCAGAGACGGACTAGCGGGGCTCACCGGGGAGCTGTTTTTT,TRBD2,TRBJ2-2,.,TRBV2
CSARWGGNEKLFF,TGCAGTGCTAGGTGGGGGGGTAATGAAAAACTGTTTTTT,.,TRBJ1-4,.,TRBV20-1
CATSVIAGGRPYEQYF,TGTGCCACCAGCGTAATAGCGGGAGGCAGGCCCTACGAGCAGTACTTC,TRBD2,TRBJ2-7,.,TRBV15
CASSGGIAFEQFF,TGTGCCAGCAGTGGAGGGATAGCGTTTGAGCAGTTCTTC,.,TRBJ2-1,many,TRBV2
CASSSDRGSFNEQFF,TGTGCCAGCAGCTCGGACAGGGGTTCGTTCAATGAGCAGTTCTTC,TRBD1,TRBJ2-1,.,TRBV7-8
CASSPHGQGANGYTF,TGTGCCAGCAGTCCTCATGGACAGGGGGCTAATGGCTACACGTTC,TRBD1,TRBJ1-2,.,TRBV9
CASSEIGGGGELFF,TGTGCCAGCAGTGAAATCGGGGGAGGTGGGGAGCTGTTTTTT,.,TRBJ2-2,.,TRBV2
CASILDRGANEQFF,TGTGCCAGCATCTTAGACAGGGGAGCCAATGAGCAGTTCTTC,TRBD1,TRBJ2-1,many,TRBV2
CASSPGGGRAYEQYF,TGTGCCAGCAGCCCCGGGGGCGGGAGGGCCTACGAGCAGTACTTC,TRBD2,TRBJ2-7,many,TRBV7-2
CASSPLANTEAFF,TGTGCCAGCAGCCCCCTCGCGAACACTGAAGCTTTCTTT,.,TRBJ1-1,many,TRBV12-3/TRBV12-4
CATSSAPLGGGYTF,TGTGCCACCAGCAGCGCCCCGCTTGGGGGTGGCTACACCTTC,.,TRBJ1-2,.,TRBV15
CASSLEGFGNQPQHF,TGTGCCAGCAGCTTAGAAGGGTTTGGCAATCAGCCCCAGCATTTT,.,TRBJ1-5,many,TRBV7-2
CASSQGTSGETQYF,TGCGCCAGCAGCCAAGGGACTAGCGGTGAGACCCAGTACTTC,TRBD2,TRBJ2-5,many,TRBV4-1
CATSRVKGFSEQFF,TGTGCCACCAGCAGAGTCAAGGGTTTCAGTGAGCAGTTCTTC,.,TRBJ2-1,once,TRBV15
CSVEGGGFRYNEQFF,TGCAGCGTAGAAGGTGGGGGGTTTAGGTACAATGAGCAGTTCTTC,.,TRBJ2-1,.,TRBV29-1
CASSLPTSGRGVLVNEQFF,TGTGCCAGCAGCCTACCGACTAGCGGGAGGGGGGTGTTGGTCAATGAGCAGTTCTTC,TRBD2,TRBJ2-1,.,TRBV4-2
CSAQRDRGQETQYF,TGCAGTGCCCAGAGAGACAGGGGCCAAGAGACCCAGTACTTC,TRBD1,TRBJ2-5,once,TRBV20-1
CASSPPEGKNTEAFF,TGTGCCAGCTCACCACCGGAGGGAAAGAACACTGAAGCTTTCTTT,.,TRBJ1-1,.,TRBV18
CAIGSTGELFF,TGTGCCATCGGTTCCACCGGGGAGCTGTTTTTT,.,TRBJ2-2,medium-sized,TRBV10-3
CASIPTGANTEAFF,TGTGCCAGTATCCCTACAGGGGCGAACACTGAAGCCTTCTTT,TRBD1,TRBJ1-1,.,TRBV19
CASSQARSGANVLTF,TGTGCCAGCAGCCAAGCCCGCTCTGGGGCCAACGTCCTGACTTTC,.,TRBJ2-6,.,TRBV3-2
CASSQTSGNEQFF,TGTGCCAGCAGCCAGACATCGGGCAATGAGCAGTTCTTC,.,TRBJ2-1,.,TRBV7-3
CASSLWGTGNSPLHF,TGTGCCAGCAGCCTGTGGGGGACAGGGAATTCACCCCTCCACTTT,TRBD1,TRBJ1-6,many,TRBV5-8
CASSSRQGAHEQYF,TGTGCCAGCAGCTCGCGACAGGGGGCGCACGAGCAGTACTTC,TRBD1,TRBJ2-7,.,TRBV7-9
CASRTGTGFGYTF,TGTGCCAGCAGGACCGGGACAGGGTTTGGCTACACCTTC,TRBD1,TRBJ1-2,many,TRBV6-1
CSASVGGKLEAFF,TGCAGTGCCTCCGTGGGGGGCAAATTGGAGGCTTTCTTT,.,TRBJ1-1,many,TRBV20-1
CASSEDSQYF,TGTGCCAGCAGTGAGGACAGCCAGTACTTC,.,TRBJ2-5,.,TRBV2
CASSDSSENTEAFF,TGTGCCAGCAGTGACTCGAGCGAGAACACTGAAGCTTTCTTT,.,TRBJ1-1,many,TRBV6-4
CASSHPNGGEDGYTF,TGTGCCAGCAGCCACCCCAACGGGGGGGAAGATGGCTACACCTTC,.,TRBJ1-2,many,TRBV6-5
CASSRVSPSTDTQYF,TGTGCCAGCAGTCGCGTCAGCCCTAGCACAGATACGCAGTATTTT,.,TRBJ2-3,.,TRBV25-1
CASNRGSYEPQHF,TGTGCCAGTAACAGGGGAAGCTACGAGCCCCAGCATTTT,TRBD1,TRBJ1-5,.,TRBV2
CSVVPYGFRGYTF,TGCAGCGTTGTCCCGTACGGGTTCCGTGGCTACACCTTC,.,TRBJ1-2,.,TRBV29-1
CSANDYTGEQFF,TGCAGTGCCAACGACTACACAGGGGAGCAGTTCTTC,.,TRBJ2-1,many,TRBV20-1
CATSRERDSGASEKLFF,TGCGCCACCAGCAGGGAGCGGGACAGCGGGGCTAGTGAAAAACTGTTTTTT,TRBD1,TRBJ1-4,.,TRBV15
CATSTSGRTDTQYF,TGTGCCACCAGTACTAGCGGGAGAACAGATACGCAGTATTTT,TRBD2,TRBJ2-3,.,TRBV24-1
CASSPHSQAGEQFF,TGTGCCAGCAGTCCACACTCGCAAGCAGGTGAGCAGTTCTTC,.,TRBJ2-1,many,TRBV6-5
CAAGQASFGYTF,TGTGCCGCGGGACAGGCTTCGTTTGGCTACACCTTC,TRBD1,TRBJ1-2,.,TRBV6-1
CASSPAAVGTGVSPLHF,TGTGCCAGCAGCCCGGCGGCGGTAGGGACAGGGGTGTCACCCCTCCACTTT,TRBD1,TRBJ1-6,.,TRBV5-4
CASSYFHRGEQYF,TGTGCCAGCAGTTACTTCCATAGGGGTGAGCAGTACTTC,.,TRBJ2-7,.,TRBV6-5
CASSDKQGADTEAFF,TGTGCCAGCAGCGATAAACAGGGGGCGGACACTGAAGCTTTCTTT,TRBD1,TRBJ1-1,many,TRBV9
CASSIGTRGANVLTF,TGTGCCAGCAGTATCGGGACGAGAGGGGCCAACGTCCTGACTTTC,.,TRBJ2-6,many,TRBV28
CASNELATYKEQFF,TGTGCTAGCAATGAACTAGCGACCTACAAGGAGCAGTTCTTC,TRBD2,TRBJ2-1,once,TRBV2
CASSETSGGAHTGELFF,TGTGCCAGCAGTGAGACTAGCGGGGGGGCACACACCGGGGAGCTGTTTTTT,TRBD2,TRBJ2-2,many,TRBV2
CASSVGSGQGELFF,TGTGCCAGCAGCGTAGGATCCGGACAGGGGGAGCTGTTTTTT,.,TRBJ2-2,.,TRBV9
CATGTGFGEQYF,TGTGCCACCGGGACAGGGTTTGGGGAGCAGTACTTC,TRBD1,TRBJ2-7,.,TRBV15
CASSRGLGGQKTQYF,TGTGCCAGCAGCAGGGGGTTGGGGGGCCAGAAGACCCAGTACTTC,.,TRBJ2-5,many,TRBV7-9
CASSLAGSDTEAFF,TGCGCCAGCAGCTTGGCGGGATCGGACACTGAAGCTTTCTTT,.,TRBJ1-1,many,TRBV5-1
CASRRALSYEQYF,TGTGCCAGCAGGCGGGCACTCTCCTACGAGCAGTACTTC,.,TRBJ2-7,few,TRBV27